This T cell receptor beta chain was identified in a study of tumor and adjacent non-tumor tissue in lung cancer. The CDR3 is 16 amino acids. Per germline, CDR1 SGHRS and CDR2 YFSETQ. V was trimmed by 2 bases and J by 1 base, leaving 14 bases between them. TCRbeta libraries were built with three rounds of nested PCR, modified from ARM-PCR. TCRdb fed the multiplex PCR reads into MiXCR, producing one record per CDR3 protein. The data contain 40,000 to 50,000 distinct CDR3 sequences, 55% to 65% of them singletons. RNA was extracted from bulk tissue without any cell sorting. This non-tumor lung sample came from over 3 cm beyond the tumor edge. Newly diagnosed lung cancer patients had thoracic surgery in China, August–late 2014, without prior chemotherapy.

The chain recombines TRBV5-1 with TRBJ2-3, with a tentative D call TRBD2 (6 bases). The origin of this receptor is a woman between 65 and 79 years old with non-small cell lung cancer. Sequencing was performed on distant non-tumor lung tissue. CDR3 sequence: CASSFGGLAGTDTQYF. Written as DNA, the CDR3 is TGCGCCAGCAGCTTCGGGGGTTTAGCGGGCACAGATACGCAGTATTTT.